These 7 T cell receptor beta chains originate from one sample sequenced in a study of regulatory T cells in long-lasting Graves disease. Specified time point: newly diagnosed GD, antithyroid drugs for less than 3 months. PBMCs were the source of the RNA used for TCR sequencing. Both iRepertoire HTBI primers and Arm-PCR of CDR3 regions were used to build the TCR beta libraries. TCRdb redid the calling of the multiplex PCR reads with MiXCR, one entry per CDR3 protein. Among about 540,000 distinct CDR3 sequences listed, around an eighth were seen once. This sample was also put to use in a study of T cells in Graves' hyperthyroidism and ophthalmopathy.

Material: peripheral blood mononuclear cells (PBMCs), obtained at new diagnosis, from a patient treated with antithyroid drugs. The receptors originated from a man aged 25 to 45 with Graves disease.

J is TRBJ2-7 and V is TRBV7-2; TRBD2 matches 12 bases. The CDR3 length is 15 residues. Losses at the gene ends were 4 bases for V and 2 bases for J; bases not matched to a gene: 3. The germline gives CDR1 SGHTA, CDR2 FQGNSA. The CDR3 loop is CASSSWTSGAYEQYF. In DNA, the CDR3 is TGTGCCAGCAGCTCCTGGACTAGCGGGGCCTACGAGCAGTACTTC.

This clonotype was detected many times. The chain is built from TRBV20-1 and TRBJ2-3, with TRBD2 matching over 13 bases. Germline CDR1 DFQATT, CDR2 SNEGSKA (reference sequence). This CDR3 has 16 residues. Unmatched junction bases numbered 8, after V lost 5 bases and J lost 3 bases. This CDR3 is CSAGGGLAGWTDTQYF. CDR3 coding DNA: TGCAGTGCTGGAGGGGGACTAGCGGGATGGACAGATACGCAGTATTTT.

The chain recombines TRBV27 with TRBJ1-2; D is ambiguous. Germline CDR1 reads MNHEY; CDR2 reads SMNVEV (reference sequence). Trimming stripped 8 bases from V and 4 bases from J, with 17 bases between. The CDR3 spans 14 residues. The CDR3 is CASAPAGQLYGYTF. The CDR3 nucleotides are TGTGCCAGCGCCCCGGCCGGCCAACTCTATGGCTACACCTTC.

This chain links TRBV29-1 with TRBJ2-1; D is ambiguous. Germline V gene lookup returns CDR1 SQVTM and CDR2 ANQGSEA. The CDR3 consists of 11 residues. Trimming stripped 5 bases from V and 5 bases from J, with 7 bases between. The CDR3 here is CSVMKDNEQFF. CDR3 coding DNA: TGCAGCGTTATGAAGGACAATGAGCAGTTCTTC.

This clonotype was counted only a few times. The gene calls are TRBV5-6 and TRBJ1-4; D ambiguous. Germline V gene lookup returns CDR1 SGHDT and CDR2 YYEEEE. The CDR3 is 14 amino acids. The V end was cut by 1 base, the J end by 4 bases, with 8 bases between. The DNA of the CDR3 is TGTGCCAGCAGCTTGTATTTCAGTAATGAAAAACTGTTTTTT. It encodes CASSLYFSNEKLFF.

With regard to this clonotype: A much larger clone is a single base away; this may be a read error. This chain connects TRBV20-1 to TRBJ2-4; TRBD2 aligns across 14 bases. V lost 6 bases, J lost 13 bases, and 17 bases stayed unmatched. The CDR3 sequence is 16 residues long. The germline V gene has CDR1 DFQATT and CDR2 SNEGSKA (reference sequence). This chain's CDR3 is CSARLAGGPGYNEQYF. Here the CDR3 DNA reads TGCAGTGCCAGACTAGCGGGAGGGCCAGGGTACAATGAGCAGTACTTC.

CDR3 loop: CASRDLWNTEAFF. Written as DNA, the CDR3 is TGTGCCAGCAGGGACCTCTGGAACACTGAAGCTTTCTTT. The V and J genes are TRBV27 and TRBJ1-1; D not resolved. This CDR3 has 13 residues. CDR1 is MNHEY and CDR2 is SMNVEV in the germline V gene (reference sequence). Between the trimmed V and J ends, which lost 6 bases and 1 base, there was a span of 9 bases.